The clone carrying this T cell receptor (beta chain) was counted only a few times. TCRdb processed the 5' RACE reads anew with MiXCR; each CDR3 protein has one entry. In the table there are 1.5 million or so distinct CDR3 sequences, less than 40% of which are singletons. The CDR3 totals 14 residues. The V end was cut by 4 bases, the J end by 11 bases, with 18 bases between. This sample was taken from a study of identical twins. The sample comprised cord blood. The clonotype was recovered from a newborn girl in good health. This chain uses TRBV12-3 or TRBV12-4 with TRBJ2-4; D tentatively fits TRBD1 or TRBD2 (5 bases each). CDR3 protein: CASSSGPSGGFQYF. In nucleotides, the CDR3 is TGTGCCAGCAGTTCGGGGCCTAGTGGGGGTTTTCAGTACTTC.